One and the same sample provided the 14 T cell receptor beta chains below, sequenced in a study of CXCR3-negative and CXCR3-positive naive CD8 T cells. UMI labels and 5' RACE were used to prepare the TRB cDNA libraries. TCRdb derives one entry per CDR3 protein from the 5' RACE reads, leaving out DNA. The sample includes roughly 24,000 distinct CDR3 sequences. Sequences were obtained from naive CXCR3- CD8+ T cells from blood. Subset of the sample: CD45RO-CCR7+CD27+CD95- naive CD8+ T cells lacking CXCR3 (TNR3-). These receptors originate from a human donor in good health. Some clones in this sample may be carry-over from other donors' samples.

V usage is TRBV15 and J usage is TRBJ2-7; lacking DNA, the TRBD1 call made by TCRdb goes unchecked. CDR1 and CDR2 (germline): LNHNV, YYDKDF (reference sequence). The CDR3 is made up of 16 amino acids. The CDR3 loop reads CATSRDLGQDTSGQYF.

The chain combines TRBV7-9 with TRBJ1-4; as DNA is missing, the TRBD1 call by TCRdb cannot be tested. This CDR3 is built from 14 residues. Germline CDR1 is SEHNR and CDR2 is FQNEAQ (reference sequence). The CDR3 reads CASSPQGGNEKLFF.

V is TRBV20-1 and J is TRBJ2-7; the D call from TCRdb, TRBD1, cannot be confirmed without DNA. The CDR3 totals 13 residues. Germline CDR1 DFQATT, CDR2 SNEGSKA (reference sequence). CDR3 residues: CSARGYRGYEQYF.

This rearrangement joins TRBV7-3 to TRBJ2-2; TCRdb reports TRBD2, a call that lacks DNA to check it against. Germline loops: CDR1 SGHTA, CDR2 FQGTGA. CDR3 length equals 15 residues. The CDR3 sequence: CASSYYGGNTGELFF.

The chain combines TRBV12-3 or TRBV12-4 with TRBJ1-1. This CDR3 is 11 amino acids long. The CDR3 protein is CASSFGPEAFF.

The chain carries TRBV27 and TRBJ2-5; there is no DNA to check the TCRdb D call of TRBD1. The CDR3 totals 13 residues. In germline, CDR1 is MNHEY, CDR2 SMNVEV (reference sequence). CDR3: CASGGTHLETQYF.

CDR3 region: CSVEGLAGDNFYEQYF. This rearrangement joins TRBV29-1 to TRBJ2-7; the TRBD2 assignment by TCRdb is unverifiable without DNA. This CDR3 spans 16 amino acids. Germline V gene sequence: CDR1 SQVTM, CDR2 ANQGSEA.

The CDR3 is CSVEDLGQGVYEQYF. This chain joins TRBV29-1 and TRBJ2-7; with no DNA, the TCRdb D assignment of TRBD1 cannot be verified. The CDR3 runs to 15 residues. Germline V gene data show CDR1 as SQVTM and CDR2 as ANQGSEA.

The CDR3 protein is CASSLGFLDTQYF. The rearrangement links TRBV12-3 or TRBV12-4 to TRBJ2-3. The CDR3 has 13 residues.

The chain couples TRBV13 to TRBJ2-7; TCRdb picks TRBD2, but there is no DNA to check that call. Looked up from germline, CDR1 is PRHDT and CDR2 is FYEKMQ (reference sequence). The CDR3 runs to 16 residues. The CDR3 sequence: CASSSLRTSGNYEQYF.

The genes are TRBV28 and TRBJ2-5. From germline, CDR1 is MDHEN and CDR2 SYDVKM. The CDR3 runs 16 residues. Here the CDR3 reads CASSQQPELRGETQYF.

The chain couples TRBV7-3 to TRBJ2-1; TCRdb's D call, TRBD1, is unchecked because there is no DNA. The CDR3 runs 13 residues. Germline-derived CDR1 and CDR2 are SGHTA and FQGTGA. The CDR3 loop is CASSLLTGYEQFF. Drawing the rest from reference TRBV7-3 and TRBJ2-1, the complete variable domain is GAGVSQTPSNKVTEKGKYVELRCDPISGHTALYWYRQSLGQGPEFLIYFQGTGAADDSGLPNDRFFAVRPEGSVSTLKIQRTERGDSAVYLCASSLLTGYEQFFGPGTRLTVL.

The chain links TRBV7-9 to TRBJ2-1; lacking DNA, the TRBD2 call made by TCRdb goes unchecked. In germline, CDR1 is SEHNR, CDR2 FQNEAQ (reference sequence). This CDR3 is 15 amino acids long. CDR3 protein: CASSISSGGLNEQFF. Full variable domain (rest looked up from reference TRBV7-9 and TRBJ2-1): DTGVSQNPRHKITKRGQNVTFRCDPISEHNRLYWYRQTLGQGPEFLTYFQNEAQLEKSRLLSDRFSAERPKGSFSTLEIQRTEQGDSAMYLCASSISSGGLNEQFFGPGTRLTVL.

The V gene is TRBV6-5, the J gene TRBJ2-5; TCRdb gives TRBD2 as the D gene, but with no DNA this cannot be confirmed. Looked up from germline, CDR1 is MNHEY and CDR2 is SVGAGI. This CDR3 has 14 residues. This CDR3 reads CAIGDPAGGETQYF.